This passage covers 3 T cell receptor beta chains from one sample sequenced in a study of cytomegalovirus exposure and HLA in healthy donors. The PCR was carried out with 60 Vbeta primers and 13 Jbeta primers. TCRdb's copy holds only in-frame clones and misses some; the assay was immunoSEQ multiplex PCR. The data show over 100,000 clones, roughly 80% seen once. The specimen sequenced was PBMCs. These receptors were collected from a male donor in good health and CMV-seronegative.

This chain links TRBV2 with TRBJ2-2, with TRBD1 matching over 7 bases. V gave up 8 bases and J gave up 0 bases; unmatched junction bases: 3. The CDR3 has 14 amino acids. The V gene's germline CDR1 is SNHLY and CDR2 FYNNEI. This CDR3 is CASGTVANTGELFF. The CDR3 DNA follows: TGTGCCAGCGGGACAGTGGCGAACACCGGGGAGCTGTTTTTT.

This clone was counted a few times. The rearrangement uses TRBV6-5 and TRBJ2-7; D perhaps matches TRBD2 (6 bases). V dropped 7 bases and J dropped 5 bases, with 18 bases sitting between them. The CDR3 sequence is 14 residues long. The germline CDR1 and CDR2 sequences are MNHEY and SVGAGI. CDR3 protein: CASTRGDSDDEQYF. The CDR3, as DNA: TGTGCCAGCACCCGAGGGGACTCCGACGACGAGCAGTACTTC.

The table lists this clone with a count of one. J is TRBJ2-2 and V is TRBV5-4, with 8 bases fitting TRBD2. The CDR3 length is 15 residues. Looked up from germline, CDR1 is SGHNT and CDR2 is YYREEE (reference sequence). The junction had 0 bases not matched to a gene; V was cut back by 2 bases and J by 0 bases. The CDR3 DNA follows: TGTGCCAGCAGCTTACTAGCGGCGAACACCGGGGAGCTGTTTTTT. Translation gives CASSLLAANTGELFF.